The text below deals with one TCR beta chain. In germline, CDR1 is MNHNS, CDR2 SASEGT. The CDR3 totals 16 residues. V was clipped by 3 bases and J by 8 bases; unmatched bases: 13. The data are from a study of blood T cell repertoires in COVID-19. Across the whole study: Material from acute and convalescent COVID-19 was sourced from the United States, Italy and Spain. T cells, B-cell-depleted T cells, or PBMCs supplied cDNA or gDNA.

Per the study methods: How many nucleated cells were present was estimated from reference gene primer amplification. Here immunoSEQ multiplex PCR was the method, and the copy in TCRdb shows in-frame clones only, minus some. The V and J calls and the clone size are those of that table, but D and trimming were determined from the DNA. The sample has 170,000 or so clones; roughly 90% are singletons. The sequencing input was peripheral blood. This sequence was found in a man aged 50 to 60 with acute or convalescent COVID-19. The rearrangement joins TRBV6-1 to TRBJ1-2, with TRBD1 identical over 9 bases. The CDR3 protein is CASSDPPHRGLLGYTF. The CDR3 DNA is TGTGCCAGCAGTGACCCCCCTCACAGGGGGCTATTGGGCTACACCTTC.